A selection of T cell receptor beta chains follows, all from one sample in a study of graft-versus-host responses after intestinal transplantation. Their recognized antigens are unknown. Libraries were prepared by immunoSEQ multiplex PCR; TCRdb keeps only in-frame clonotypes and omits some of them. Of about 41,000 clones listed, 95% are singletons. The sequenced sample was unstimulated CD8+ T cells sorted from spleen or lymph node cells, obtained before transplant. These receptors were taken from a human donor who was the organ donor for an intestinal transplant. The CDR3 runs from the conserved cysteine through the conserved F or W. A D gene is named only where the DNA matches it firmly. Clone size, where shown, is once, few, many, or a class for clones that have expanded.

J gene	D gene	V gene	clone size	CDR3 DNA	CDR3 protein
TRBJ2-7	TRBD1	TRBV7-2	-	TGTGCCAGCAGCTTAGGGCAGGGGGCCTACGAGCAGTACTTC	CASSLGQGAYEQYF
TRBJ1-1	-	TRBV29-1	-	TGCAGCGTTGGGGGCAGCTTTAACACTGAAGCTTTCTTT	CSVGGSFNTEAFF
TRBJ2-7	-	TRBV2	-	TGTGCCAGCAGTGAGGAGACTTACTACGAGCAGTACTTC	CASSEETYYEQYF
TRBJ2-3	TRBD2	TRBV4-1	-	TGCGCCAGCAGCCACTGCGGGGGGGCAACAGATACGCAGTATTTT	CASSHCGGATDTQYF
TRBJ2-1	-	TRBV4-1	-	TGCGCCAGCAGCCCCACTAGAAGCTCCTACAATGAGCAGTTCTTC	CASSPTRSSYNEQFF
TRBJ1-5	-	TRBV7-6	once	TGTGCCAGCACCAAAGACTCATATGAGGCCAATCAGCCCCAGCATTTT	CASTKDSYEANQPQHF
TRBJ2-2	TRBD2	TRBV5-8	once	TGTGCCAGCAGCCTTAGCGGGGAGAACACCGGGGAGCTGTTTTTT	CASSLSGENTGELFF
TRBJ2-1	TRBD2	TRBV19	-	TGTGCCAGTAGTATATCCCAGCGGGGGTCCAATGAGCAGTTCTTC	CASSISQRGSNEQFF
TRBJ1-2	-	TRBV15	-	TGTGCCACCAGCAGAGACAGGGACTATGGCTACACCTTC	CATSRDRDYGYTF
TRBJ2-3	-	TRBV5-1	-	TGCGCCAGCAGCCGCCCTTCTAGCGCTCACATAAGGAAGACGCAGTATTTT	CASSRPSSAHIRKTQYF
TRBJ2-5	-	TRBV4-1	-	TGCGCCAGCAGCCAAGTCGCGGGGATATTGGAGACCCAGTACTTC	CASSQVAGILETQYF
TRBJ2-7	-	TRBV27	-	TGTGCCAGCAGGAACCTGGGTCAGGGAAGCTACGAGCAGTACTTC	CASRNLGQGSYEQYF
TRBJ2-2	-	TRBV11-1	-	TGTGCCAGCAGCTTAGCGCTGAGGGGCGGCGGGGAGCTGTTTTTT	CASSLALRGGGELFF
TRBJ1-2	-	TRBV9	once	TGTGCCAGCAGCCCTCAAGGGATTCCTGCTAACTATGGCTACACCTTC	CASSPQGIPANYGYTF
TRBJ2-4	-	TRBV6-5	-	TGTGCCAGCAGCCAATCAAGCGTTTCGGAGGACATTCAGTACTTC	CASSQSSVSEDIQYF
TRBJ2-3	-	TRBV7-2	-	TGTGCCAGCAGCTTCGGGGCCGGTAACACTAGGGGGTACACAGATACGCAGTATTTT	CASSFGAGNTRGYTDTQYF
TRBJ2-1	-	TRBV20-1	-	TGCAGTGCTAGCCGCAGGGGCCGGGAGTTCTTC	CSASRRGREFF
TRBJ2-5	TRBD2	TRBV4-1	once	TGCGCCAGCAGCCCCCAGGAGCGGGGGGCCGGAGAGACCCAGTACTTC	CASSPQERGAGETQYF
TRBJ1-5	TRBD1	TRBV19	-	TGTGCCAGTAGCCCCGCCCTGGACAGGGCTGTTCTTCAGCCCCAGCATTTT	CASSPALDRAVLQPQHF
TRBJ2-3	TRBD1	TRBV7-8	-	TGTGCCAGTACAGGGGGCCGCACAGATACGCAGTATTTT	CASTGGRTDTQYF
TRBJ1-6	TRBD1	TRBV4-1	once	TGCGCCAGCAGCCAAGAGCCCTCGGGACAGGTGAATTCACCCCTCCACTTT	CASSQEPSGQVNSPLHF
TRBJ2-3	-	TRBV4-3	-	TGCGCCAGCAGCCAAGATCATTCTACCCGCACAGATACGCGGTATTTT	CASSQDHSTRTDTRYF
TRBJ2-7	-	TRBV4-1	-	TGCGCCAGCAGCCAACTAGCAGGTTCCTACGAGCAGTACTTC	CASSQLAGSYEQYF
TRBJ2-2	-	TRBV27	-	TGTGCCAGCAGTTTATTTAGCATGGCCGGGGAGCTGTTTTTT	CASSLFSMAGELFF
TRBJ1-2	-	TRBV27	-	TGTGCCAGCAGTTTAGGTCCTAACTATGGCTACACCTTC	CASSLGPNYGYTF
TRBJ1-3	-	TRBV4-1	-	TGCGCCAGCAGCCGCCGTCCTCTGCAGACCGGAAACACCATATATTTT	CASSRRPLQTGNTIYF
TRBJ2-6	-	TRBV15	-	TGTGCCACCAGCAGAGCCCACTTGGCTGTAGGGACCGGGGCCAACGTCCTGACTTTC	CATSRAHLAVGTGANVLTF
TRBJ2-1	-	TRBV5-1	-	TGCGCCAGCAGCTGGGACTCCTACAATGAGCAGTTCTTC	CASSWDSYNEQFF